This TCR beta chain was retrieved from a study of blood T cell repertoires in COVID-19. Study as a whole: The United States, Italy and Spain were the sources of the acute and convalescent COVID-19 samples. T cells, B-cell-depleted T cells, or PBMCs provided the cDNA or gDNA that served as material.

Seattle's cohort entered during active infection and was followed longitudinally. The table came from immunoSEQ multiplex PCR; TCRdb's copy has only in-frame clones and leaves some out. The sample has a few hundred thousand clones, more than 90% seen once; the top ten hold 2.5% to 3%. V lost 4 bases and J 0 bases, leaving 11 bases between the germline ends. Germline V gene sequence: CDR1 SGHRS, CDR2 YFSETQ. The CDR3 length is 15 residues. J is TRBJ1-3 and V is TRBV5-1, with D possibly matching TRBD1 (5 bases). This receptor was obtained from a person aged 18 to 35 with COVID-19, enrolled during active disease. Sequencing was carried out using peripheral blood. CDR3 protein: CASSGGVYSGNTIYF. The CDR3 DNA sequence: TGCGCCAGCAGCGGAGGGGTATACTCTGGAAACACCATATATTTT. The full variable domain, in which reference TRBV5-1 and TRBJ1-3 provide the parts outside the CDR3, is KAGVTQTPRYLIKTRGQQVTLSCSPISGHRSVSWYQQTPGQGLQFLFEYFSETQRNKGNFPGRFSGRQFSNSRSEMNVSTLELGDSALYLCASSGGVYSGNTIYFGEGSWLTVV.